Listed here are 18 T cell receptor beta chains from one sample, sequenced in a study of CD4 T cells in relation to SARS-CoV-2 and coronaviruses. Using immunoSEQ multiplex PCR, the repertoire was profiled, and TCRdb retains in-frame clones only, with some absent. The sample carries approximately 70,000 clones, more than 80% recorded once. Unexposed donor CD4+ T cells date from about 2011-2018, before the COVID-19 pandemic. The sequenced material came from naive CD4+ T cells from PBMCs. Subset: naive CD4+ T cells isolated by negative enrichment. The origin of the receptors is a human donor in good health.

The rearrangement links TRBV7-2 to TRBJ2-1; D remains unclear. The ends were cut back, 4 bases at V and 7 bases at J, with 20 bases in the middle. CDR3 length: 16 amino acids. The germline CDR1 and CDR2 sequences are SGHTA and FQGNSA. The CDR3 is CASSWASVVRRNEQFF. In nucleotides, the CDR3 is TGTGCCAGCAGCTGGGCCTCTGTTGTCAGGCGGAATGAGCAGTTCTTC.

The chain joins TRBV10-3 to TRBJ2-2; tentatively, D is TRBD1 (6 bases). V was pared by 2 bases and J by 4 bases, with 20 bases between. The CDR3 totals 18 residues. Germline loops: CDR1 ENHRY, CDR2 SYGVKD. DNA for the CDR3: TGTGCCATCAGTGAGGGTAGGGGCAGGGGCAAGGGCACCGGGGAGCTGTTTTTT. Its protein product is CAISEGRGRGKGTGELFF.

This chain uses TRBV7-8 with TRBJ1-5, with no clear D. CDR1 and CDR2 (germline): SGHVS, FQNEAQ. This CDR3 contains 12 residues. V lost 2 bases, J lost 1 base, and 0 bases lay in between. The CDR3 region has the DNA TGTGCCAGCAGCTTAAGCAATCAGCCCCAGCATTTT. Its translation is CASSLSNQPQHF. Full variable domain (missing parts from reference TRBV7-8 and TRBJ1-5): GAGVSQSPRYKVAKRGQDVALRCDPISGHVSLFWYQQALGQGPEFLTYFQNEAQLDKSGLPSDRFFAERPEGSVSTLKIQRTQQEDSAVYLCASSLSNQPQHFGDGTRLSIL.

This clone was seen a single time. The chain combines TRBV5-1 with TRBJ2-5; 8 bases fit TRBD2. V dropped 0 bases and J dropped 4; count of bases not matched to a gene: 5. Looked up from germline, CDR1 is SGHRS and CDR2 is YFSETQ. CDR3 size: 15 residues. The CDR3 DNA follows: TGCGCCAGCAGCTTGGCGGGGGGGGCCGTAGAGACCCAGTACTTC. Residues: CASSLAGGAVETQYF. Full variable domain (rest looked up from reference TRBV5-1 and TRBJ2-5): KAGVTQTPRYLIKTRGQQVTLSCSPISGHRSVSWYQQTPGQGLQFLFEYFSETQRNKGNFPGRFSGRQFSNSRSEMNVSTLELGDSALYLCASSLAGGAVETQYFGPGTRLLVL.

V is TRBV28 and J is TRBJ1-2; D remains unclear. This CDR3 has 14 amino acids. Germline-derived CDR1 and CDR2 are MDHEN and SYDVKM. The V end was cut by 2 bases, the J end by 8 bases, with 15 bases between. In nucleotides, the CDR3 is TGTGCCAGCAGTTTAGGTTCTCTCCACGCGGGCTACACCTTC. Protein: CASSLGSLHAGYTF.

The rearrangement uses TRBV7-2 and TRBJ2-3, with D perhaps matching TRBD1 or TRBD2 (6 bases each). The V gene's germline CDR1 is SGHTA and CDR2 FQGNSA. The CDR3 has 15 residues. V dropped 3 bases and J dropped 4 bases, with 14 bases sitting between them. This CDR3 is CASSFLGGQADTQYF. The CDR3 nucleotides read TGTGCCAGCAGCTTCCTTGGGGGGCAGGCAGATACGCAGTATTTT.

The rearrangement uses TRBV10-1 and TRBJ2-4; D is possibly TRBD2 (5 bases). CDR3 length: 11 amino acids. V was trimmed by 4 bases and J by 7 bases, leaving 5 bases between them. Germline-derived CDR1 and CDR2 are WNHNN and SYGVQD (reference sequence). The CDR3 is CASSGGNIQYF. CDR3 in DNA: TGCGCCAGCAGTGGAGGGAACATTCAGTACTTC.

The chain couples TRBV28 to TRBJ1-4; maybe TRBD1 (5 bases). V shed 7 bases and J shed 8 bases, with 17 bases lying between them. The CDR3 consists of 14 residues. Germline V gives CDR1 MDHEN, CDR2 SYDVKM. Here the CDR3 DNA reads TGTGCCAGCACTCCAGGGTCCCCTGGGGAAAAACTGTTTTTT. It encodes CASTPGSPGEKLFF.

The chain employs TRBV5-1 and TRBJ1-5, with D perhaps matching TRBD1 (5 bases). Trimming left V 3 bases short and J 2 bases short, with 9 bases between. The CDR3 runs 14 residues. Germline V gene lookup returns CDR1 SGHRS and CDR2 YFSETQ. The CDR3 region is CASSWGEGNQPQHF. As DNA, the CDR3 is TGCGCCAGCAGCTGGGGGGAAGGCAATCAGCCCCAGCATTTT.

The chain combines TRBV14 with TRBJ2-5; 15 nucleotides match TRBD2. Germline V lookup: CDR1 SGHDN, CDR2 FVKESK. The V and J ends lost 5 bases and 2 bases, in that order; junction bases with no gene match: 6. This CDR3 region has 17 residues. The CDR3 DNA sequence: TGTGCCAGCAGCTATGGACTAGCGGGAGGGCCGCAAGAGACCCAGTACTTC. Residues: CASSYGLAGGPQETQYF.

The rearrangement uses TRBV4-1 and TRBJ2-3; 7 bases agree with TRBD2. The V and J ends lost 1 base and 0 bases, in that order; junction bases with no gene match: 4. This CDR3 spans 16 amino acids. Germline V gene sequence: CDR1 MGHRA, CDR2 YSYEKL. CDR3 bases: TGCGCCAGCAGCCAAGGCGGGAGCTATAGCACAGATACGCAGTATTTT. Translation: CASSQGGSYSTDTQYF.

The CDR3 sequence: CASSLWIAGPSTDTQYF. CDR3 DNA: TGTGCCAGCAGCTTATGGATAGCGGGACCCAGCACAGATACGCAGTATTTT. The chain uses TRBV7-3 and TRBJ2-3, with 8 bases that match TRBD2. Trimming cost V 2 bases and J 0 bases; bases outside gene matches: 7. Germline CDR1 and CDR2: SGHTA and FQGTGA. This CDR3 is 17 amino acids long.

V usage is TRBV6-4 and J usage is TRBJ2-3, with D maybe TRBD2 (5 bases). The germline V gene encodes CDR1 MRHNA and CDR2 SNTAGT. V was clipped by 6 bases and J by 9 bases, with 10 bases between them. CDR3 length: 11 residues. The CDR3 DNA sequence: TGTGCCAGCAGCGGCGGCGGGACGCAGTATTTT. Translation gives CASSGGGTQYF.

The chain has TRBV7-9 and TRBJ1-6; TRBD1 aligns across 9 bases. CDR3 length: 13 residues. From germline, CDR1 is SEHNR and CDR2 FQNEAQ (reference sequence). Trimming cost V 7 bases and J 11 bases; bases outside gene matches: 6. The CDR3 here is CASNPGQGPPLHF. The CDR3 DNA sequence: TGTGCCAGCAATCCGGGACAGGGTCCACCCCTCCACTTT.

This clone was detected only a few times. The chain uses TRBV7-9 and TRBJ1-1; D is perhaps TRBD1 (5 bases). Looked up from germline, CDR1 is SEHNR and CDR2 is FQNEAQ (reference sequence). The CDR3 spans 13 residues. V was pared by 5 bases and J by 0 bases, with 7 bases between. CDR3 protein: CASSQDMNTEAFF. For the CDR3, the DNA is TGTGCCAGCAGCCAGGACATGAACACTGAAGCTTTCTTT.

V gene TRBV7-3 combines with J gene TRBJ1-2; TRBD1 matches 7 bases. With 6 bases clipped from V and 7 bases from J, the junction kept 8 bases outside the gene matches. The CDR3 has 13 amino acids. CDR1 is SGHTA and CDR2 is FQGTGA in the germline V gene. CDR3 bases: TGTGCCAGCAGGACAGGGCACCGCGGTGGCTACACCTTC. It translates to CASRTGHRGGYTF.

The chain carries TRBV19 and TRBJ1-1, with 7 bases identical to TRBD1. The CDR3 sequence is 15 residues long. With V trimmed by 6 bases and J by 0 bases, 7 bases remained unmatched. Germline V lookup: CDR1 LNHDA, CDR2 SQIVND (reference sequence). The chain's CDR3 is CASSRTGNLNTEAFF. The CDR3 region has the DNA TGTGCCAGTAGCCGGACAGGTAATCTGAACACTGAAGCTTTCTTT.

The CDR3: CASSLLTGEETQYF. In DNA form, the CDR3 reads TGTGCCAGCAGCCTCCTGACAGGGGAAGAGACCCAGTACTTC. V is TRBV7-8 and J is TRBJ2-5; the match to TRBD1 covers 8 bases. The CDR3 covers 14 residues. V shed 5 bases, J shed 3 bases, and the junction held 5 bases outside the gene matches. Germline CDR1 SGHVS, CDR2 FQNEAQ.